The 27 T cell receptor beta chains below come from one sample, sequenced in a study of Ad26.COV2.S vaccination and SARS-CoV-2 variants. Generated by immunoSEQ multiplex PCR, the TCRdb table keeps only in-frame clones and is missing some. The repertoire holds over 400,000 clones, with roughly 87% as singletons. Treatment indicated: around 19 received Ad26.COV2.S at low or high dose, single or two shots; 5 received placebo; per-sample allocation not given. Sampling was done on day 63 after the first vaccine or placebo injection. This material consisted of peripheral blood, taken in a trial of Ad26.COV2.S vaccine versus placebo. These receptors came from a person aged 18 to 65 who received the Ad26.COV2.S COVID-19 vaccine or a placebo.

The chain employs TRBV28 and TRBJ2-7, with 10 positions matching TRBD1. The V and J ends lost 6 bases and 6 bases, in that order; junction bases with no gene match: 5. The CDR3 has 13 residues. Per the germline V gene, CDR1 is MDHEN and CDR2 is SYDVKM. CDR3 amino acids: CASSPDRGREQYF. DNA of the CDR3: TGTGCCAGCAGCCCCGACAGGGGGCGCGAGCAGTACTTC.

The chain employs TRBV28 and TRBJ2-1; D ambiguous. The CDR3 length is 13 residues. Germline loops: CDR1 MDHEN, CDR2 SYDVKM. The germline V and J ends were trimmed by 3 bases and 9 bases, with 12 bases remaining between them. The CDR3 region is CASSFTWVSEQFF. The CDR3 DNA is TGTGCCAGCAGTTTCACGTGGGTCAGTGAGCAGTTCTTC.

This rearrangement joins TRBV18 to TRBJ1-2, with 7 bases fitting TRBD1. Germline CDR1 is KGHSH and CDR2 is LQKENI. CDR3 size: 15 residues. Germline trimming cut 2 bases from V and 3 bases from J; bases unmatched to any gene: 6. CDR3 coding DNA: TGTGCCAGCTCACCAGAGACAGGGTTCCACTATGGCTACACCTTC. It specifies CASSPETGFHYGYTF.

The V call is TRBV10-3, the J call TRBJ1-6; D is perhaps TRBD1 (6 bases). Trimming took 3 bases from V and 7 from J, leaving 13 bases between them. Germline V gene data show CDR1 as ENHRY and CDR2 as SYGVKD. The CDR3 totals 15 residues. As DNA, the CDR3 is TGTGCCATCAGTGAACAGGGAGCAGCCAATTCACCCCTCCACTTT. Amino acids: CAISEQGAANSPLHF.

The V and J genes are TRBV5-1 and TRBJ2-1; 12 bases line up with TRBD1. The germline CDR1 and CDR2 sequences are SGHRS and YFSETQ. The J segment lost 8 bases and the V segment lost 4 bases, leaving 4 bases of the junction unmatched. CDR3 size: 14 residues. Here the CDR3 DNA reads TGCGCCAGCAGCCGGGACAGGGGGCACGATGAGCAGTTCTTC. This codes for CASSRDRGHDEQFF.

This clone was seen more than once but under ten times. This chain uses TRBV21-1 with TRBJ1-5. TRBV21-1 has pseudogene status. The CDR3 runs 19 residues. As DNA, the CDR3 is TGTGCCAGCAGCAAAGGGGGGGAGAACAGGGACGATAGCAATCAGCCCCAGCATTTT. Translated: CASSKGGENRDDSNQPQHF.

The V call is TRBV14, the J call TRBJ2-7; D is perhaps TRBD1 (5 bases). Trimming removed 2 bases at V and 0 bases at J, with 20 bases between. The CDR3 runs to 18 residues. Germline V gene sequence: CDR1 SGHDN, CDR2 FVKESK. CDR3 amino acids: CASSQTVLQELPSYEQYF. For the CDR3, the DNA is TGTGCCAGCAGCCAAACAGTACTACAGGAACTACCCTCCTACGAGCAGTACTTC.

The chain couples TRBV18 to TRBJ2-7, with D perhaps TRBD1 or TRBD2 (6 bases each). The CDR3 consists of 14 residues. Germline V CDR1 and CDR2: KGHSH, LQKENI. V was trimmed by 2 bases and J by 4 bases, leaving 12 bases between them. The CDR3 DNA reads TGTGCCAGCTCACCAATTGGGGGGCAATACGAGCAGTACTTC. Translated: CASSPIGGQYEQYF.

The V gene is TRBV28, the J gene TRBJ2-6; 8 bases agree with TRBD1. V dropped 3 bases and J dropped 0; count of bases not matched to a gene: 7. The CDR3 sequence is 18 residues long. Germline V gene data show CDR1 as MDHEN and CDR2 as SYDVKM. CDR3 protein: CASSLLGQDFSGANVLTF. The CDR3 DNA follows: TGTGCCAGCAGTTTGCTGGGACAGGACTTCTCTGGGGCCAACGTCCTGACTTTC. Full variable domain (missing parts from reference TRBV28 and TRBJ2-6): DVKVTQSSRYLVKRTGEKVFLECVQDMDHENMFWYRQDPGLGLRLIYFSYDVKMKEKGDIPEGYSVSREKKERFSLILESASTNQTSMYLCASSLLGQDFSGANVLTFGAGSRLTVL.

The V and J genes are TRBV13 and TRBJ2-3; possible D gene TRBD2, 6 bases. The germline gives CDR1 PRHDT, CDR2 FYEKMQ (reference sequence). Trimming shortened V by 6 bases and J by 4 bases, and 17 bases separated the two germline ends. The CDR3 extends over 15 amino acids. The CDR3 bases are TGTGCCAGCAGAATCGAGCGGGCCGGCTCAGATACGCAGTATTTT. Translating it yields CASRIERAGSDTQYF.

CDR3 sequence: CATSGLDRGPLNEQFF. CDR3 DNA: TGTGCCACCAGTGGCCTGGACAGGGGGCCGTTGAATGAGCAGTTCTTC. This rearrangement joins TRBV24-1 to TRBJ2-1; 11 bases align to TRBD1. CDR1 is KGHDR, CDR2 SFDVKD, per germline. With 5 bases clipped from V and 7 bases from J, the junction kept 9 bases outside the gene matches. The CDR3 runs to 16 residues.

The chain couples TRBV28 to TRBJ2-7, with TRBD2 matching over 15 bases. Germline trimming cut 6 bases from V and 3 bases from J; bases unmatched to any gene: 15. This CDR3 comprises 19 residues. Germline CDR1 reads MDHEN; CDR2 reads SYDVKM. The DNA of the CDR3 is TGTGCCAGCAGCTCCCGTGGACTAGCGGGAGGGCGCGGCTACTACGAGCAGTACTTC. Translating gives CASSSRGLAGGRGYYEQYF.

This chain links TRBV6-1 with TRBJ1-6, with D unclear. This CDR3 is built from 15 residues. With 1 base removed from V and 7 bases from J, the gap between germline ends came to 11 bases. Germline CDR1 and CDR2: MNHNS and SASEGT. CDR3 coding DNA: TGTGCCAGCAGTGAAGTAGATAGGACGAATTCACCCCTCCACTTT. Its protein is CASSEVDRTNSPLHF.

V is TRBV2 and J is TRBJ1-6, with D unclear. Trimming shortened V by 6 bases and J by 7 bases, and 13 bases separated the two germline ends. The CDR3 loop spans 14 amino acids. Germline assignment: CDR1 SNHLY and CDR2 FYNNEI. The CDR3 DNA reads TGTGCCAGCAGAGATGGAAACCAAAATTCACCCCTCCACTTT. This codes for CASRDGNQNSPLHF.

The rearrangement joins TRBV7-2 to TRBJ2-2; 14 bases line up with TRBD2. Germline V lookup: CDR1 SGHTA, CDR2 FQGNSA. The CDR3 extends over 19 amino acids. Trimming took 1 base from V and 5 from J; bases not matched to a gene: 9. For the CDR3, the DNA is TGTGCCAGCAGCTTAGTCCCCGGGACTAGCGGGAGCGGGACCGGGGAGCTGTTTTTT. This codes for CASSLVPGTSGSGTGELFF.

Note on this clone: At one of its ends the junction is not consistent with the germline gene, which may arise from a read error. The V and J genes are TRBV15 and TRBJ1-4; 8 bases fit TRBD1. The CDR3 contains 17 residues. In germline, CDR1 is LNHNV, CDR2 YYDKDF (reference sequence). The CDR3 region is CTTSRAGGDVTNEKLFF. In DNA, the CDR3 is TGTACCACCAGCAGGGCAGGGGGCGATGTCACTAATGAAAAACTGTTTTTT.

J is TRBJ2-7 and V is TRBV28, with D possibly called TRBD1 or TRBD2 (5 bases each). The CDR3 contains 14 residues. CDR1 and CDR2 (germline): MDHEN, SYDVKM. Trimming shortened V by 2 bases and J by 3 bases, and 11 bases separated the two germline ends. This CDR3 is CASSLQRGFYEQYF. The CDR3 DNA sequence: TGTGCCAGCAGTTTACAGAGGGGCTTCTACGAGCAGTACTTC.

The rearrangement links TRBV5-5 to TRBJ2-7, with a possible D match to TRBD1 (6 bases). Germline loops: CDR1 SGHKS, CDR2 YYEKEE (reference sequence). Trimming removed 3 bases from V and 3 bases from J, with 10 bases in between. The CDR3 covers 13 residues. The DNA of the CDR3 is TGTGCCAGCAGCTCAGGGGCTATCTACGAGCAGTACTTC. This sequence encodes CASSSGAIYEQYF.

The genes are TRBV28 and TRBJ1-5; tentatively, D is TRBD1 (5 bases). There are 16 residues in the CDR3. The V and J ends lost 2 bases and 4 bases respectively, with 15 bases between them. In germline, CDR1 is MDHEN, CDR2 SYDVKM. The CDR3 sequence: CASSLRGEGANQPQHF. CDR3 nucleotides: TGTGCCAGCAGTTTACGGGGGGAAGGGGCGAATCAGCCCCAGCATTTT.

The chain carries TRBV10-3 and TRBJ1-2, with TRBD1 matching over 11 bases. The ends lost 2 bases at V and 3 bases at J; junction bases unmatched: 5. Looked up from germline, CDR1 is ENHRY and CDR2 is SYGVKD. This CDR3 region has 16 residues. CDR3 sequence reads: CAISEPRDRGDYGYTF. DNA for the CDR3: TGTGCCATCAGTGAGCCCCGGGACAGGGGGGACTATGGCTACACCTTC.

This chain joins TRBV10-3 and TRBJ2-7, with a tentative D call TRBD2 (5 bases). Trimming removed 0 bases at V and 3 bases at J, with 9 bases between. Germline V CDR1 and CDR2: ENHRY, SYGVKD. This CDR3 has 14 residues. CDR3: CAISESAGVYEQYF. The CDR3, as DNA: TGTGCCATCAGTGAGTCTGCCGGGGTCTACGAGCAGTACTTC.

The chain uses TRBV27 and TRBJ1-2, with D maybe TRBD1 (6 bases). Germline assignment: CDR1 MNHEY and CDR2 SMNVEV (reference sequence). With 4 bases removed from V and 6 bases from J, the gap between germline ends came to 12 bases. The CDR3 extends over 13 amino acids. The CDR3 region has the DNA TGTGCCAGCAGTTCCCGGGGGGCCAATGGCTACACCTTC. Residues: CASSSRGANGYTF.

This sequence joins TRBV5-1 and TRBJ2-3, with D uncertain. Trimming stripped 1 base from V and 6 bases from J, with 21 bases between. This CDR3 has 17 residues. Germline loops: CDR1 SGHRS, CDR2 YFSETQ. The CDR3 DNA reads as TGCGCCAGCAGCTTGTACGTAGTGGGAAGGAGCAGCGATACGCAGTATTTT. Translated, it gives CASSLYVVGRSSDTQYF. Complete variable domain (other parts from reference TRBV5-1 and TRBJ2-3): KAGVTQTPRYLIKTRGQQVTLSCSPISGHRSVSWYQQTPGQGLQFLFEYFSETQRNKGNFPGRFSGRQFSNSRSEMNVSTLELGDSALYLCASSLYVVGRSSDTQYFGPGTRLTVL.

The chain has TRBV5-6 and TRBJ1-2; D gene ambiguous. The CDR3 has 15 amino acids. V was pared by 6 bases and J by 0 bases, with 15 bases between. Germline V gives CDR1 SGHDT, CDR2 YYEEEE. The CDR3 region has the DNA TGTGCCAGCACCCCTGGAGCCAGAGCTAACTATGGCTACACCTTC. It codes for CASTPGARANYGYTF. The full variable domain, its missing parts supplied by reference TRBV5-6 and TRBJ1-2, is DAGVTQSPTHLIKTRGQQVTLRCSPKSGHDTVSWYQQALGQGPQFIFQYYEEEERQRGNFPDRFSGHQFPNYSSELNVNALLLGDSALYLCASTPGARANYGYTFGSGTRLTVV.

The chain joins TRBV2 to TRBJ1-6, with D possibly matching TRBD1 (5 bases). CDR1 is SNHLY and CDR2 is FYNNEI in the germline V gene. The CDR3 extends over 18 amino acids. Trimming cost V 2 bases and J 0 bases, with 14 bases left between them. The DNA for the CDR3 is TGTGCCAGCAGTGAACGGGGCCCCTTGAGCTCCTATAATTCACCCCTCCACTTT. This translates into CASSERGPLSSYNSPLHF.

Turning to this clone: At the DNA level, this CDR3 is encoded by other sequences in the same sample as well. The rearrangement joins TRBV27 to TRBJ2-7; TRBD2 agrees at 8 bases. The CDR3 covers 15 residues. In germline, CDR1 is MNHEY, CDR2 SMNVEV (reference sequence). Trimming took 2 bases from V and 1 from J; bases not matched to a gene: 4. In DNA, the CDR3 is TGTGCCAGCAGTTTAACTAGCGGCCCATCCTACGAGCAGTACTTC. It codes for CASSLTSGPSYEQYF.

The rearrangement links TRBV29-1 to TRBJ2-3; D tentatively reads TRBD1 or TRBD2 (5 bases each). The CDR3 totals 12 residues. The V end lost 1 base, the J end lost 4 bases, and 6 bases lay between the germline ends. Germline values: CDR1 SQVTM, CDR2 ANQGSEA. The CDR3 DNA sequence: TGCAGCGTTGAAGGAGGGGCAGATACGCAGTATTTT. This translates into CSVEGGADTQYF.